This T cell receptor (beta chain) was sequenced for a study of cytomegalovirus exposure and HLA in healthy donors (dated by TCRdb to about 2017). Regarding the study in general: According to an earlier analysis of 587 of the donors, some 180 million T cells yielded 90 million to 130 million unique TCR beta sequences and around 300 Gb of sequence data. An early release covering about 600 HLA-typed donors comprised around 300 gigabases of sequencing data and around 85 million unique TCR sequences. The genetic ancestry cluster associated with self-reported Caucasian donors included about 81% of the roughly 400 genotyped donors. The aim of the study was to test whether cataloging public T cell receptors could identify signatures of past pathogen exposure. The T cell repertoires of several hundred subjects were profiled by immunosequencing and related to cytomegalovirus serostatus. Besides the first cohort of approximately 710 subjects, a separate validation cohort made up of 120 different subjects was used. To predict cytomegalovirus infection status, the study brought together high-throughput TCR immunosequencing, statistical association of individual TCRs with disease status, and machine learning. A later analysis re-examined previously published TCR beta repertoires from several hundred donors and added high-resolution HLA genotyping to investigate patterns of TCR occurrence. The later analysis used no new phenotypic data to find candidate immune exposures, relying instead on TCR beta sequences and their occurrence across donors. In an earlier analysis of 587 of the donors, high-throughput TCR beta sequencing was used to judge whether each TCR beta V gene segment behaved as functional or pseudogenic. Alongside the repertoire data, information on donor age, sex, ethnicity and CMV serostatus was compiled. A later genetic analysis used genome-wide SNP genotypes for about 65% of the 666 donors, treating that subset as a discovery cohort. Every repertoire in the discovery cohort had been generated on one and the same sequencing platform. Class I and class II HLA loci were covered by the typing at four-digit resolution. The number of donors typed differed by locus, with about 629-640 for A, B, C, DRB1 and DQB1, approximately 500 for DQA1, 606 for DPA1, and some 440 for DPB1. Because of strong linkage in the cohort, 4 to 6 DR-DQ haplotypes were treated as single units for association and clustering. Across 398 genotyped donors of the cohort, an average of approximately 240,000 unique TCR beta nucleotide sequences per donor were sequenced, and roughly 20% of those sequences were non-productive.

The paper's findings and limits, for the study overall: In the study, about 150 TCR beta chains were listed as associated with cytomegalovirus. The presence/absence analyses assumed that sequencing depth was roughly uniform across donors, and that assumption may not be true. A further reported finding was that TCR beta sequences accurately predicted the HLA-A and HLA-B alleles for most subjects in the first cohort. Only TCR beta chains were sequenced in this cohort, and the absence of alpha or paired-chain data limited detectable features. When HLA alleles, especially DR and DQ, strongly co-occurred, TCR associations were difficult to assign to individual alleles. Several of the top co-occurrence clusters appeared to be linked to parvovirus B19, influenza, CMV and Epstein-Barr virus, according to a later analysis. The authors suggested that the approach could potentially be extended to other disease states and immunological phenotypes. For the cohort, immune exposure information was limited to CMV serostatus. In a later analysis, the rate of TCR association differed among HLA loci, with DRB1 alleles having the most associated TCRs and HLA-C alleles having the fewest. While some public TCRs were present in many individuals, most TCR sequences turned up only very rarely across donors. Over 15 rarely observed V segments, including chromosome 9 orphons, were excluded from the earlier analysis of just under 600 of the donors because counts were too low. According to a later analysis, most CMV-associated TCR beta chains appeared to be HLA-restricted, and the HLA associations seemed to be driven largely by CMV exposure. Because the 87-base-pair reads could not distinguish some IMGT-functional V segments, including TRBV6-2 and TRBV6-3, those segments were excluded. Compared with equally common non-associated chains, HLA-associated TCR beta chains in a later analysis were more clonally expanded and had lower generation probabilities. V-gene and J-gene trimming of TCR beta chains was associated with a missense DCLRE1C variant in a later genetic analysis, and the association was replicated in an independent cohort. A cluster of highly shared sequence variants was judged likely to represent a technical artifact of the sequencing pipeline. Linkage disequilibrium might explain the correlated functional status among segregating V segments, but an unknown experimental factor could not be excluded. Because HLA typing was unavailable for some donors at each locus, only the typed subset was used in association tests. Broadly in line with IMGT annotations, most TCR beta V segments showed up in productive rearrangements about 90% or about 30% of the time in an earlier analysis of a few hundred of the donors. Compared with the roughly 700-donor mean, donors in an Asian-associated ancestry cluster had fewer N-insertions in productive TCRs, according to a later genetic analysis. A later analysis associated about 17,000 TCR beta sequences with specific HLA alleles at a false discovery rate of 0.05. The classifier was reported to diagnose cytomegalovirus status with high specificity and sensitivity in both the original and validation cohorts. A few of the identified cytomegalovirus-associated TCR beta chains were confirmed in vitro to be specific for cytomegalovirus antigens.

The cohort was made up of approximately 670 healthy bone marrow donors. All cohort members were sampled while nominally healthy, although unrecorded immune exposures were likely present. The donor was CMV seronegative and was included in the group of several hundred seronegative cohort members. A peripheral blood sample was collected from each donor, and TCR beta sequencing was performed on peripheral blood mononuclear cells. Genomic DNA extraction from the blood cell samples was performed with the Qiagen DNeasy Blood Extraction Kit. Ends trimmed: V by 7 bases, J by 4 bases; bases unmatched to a gene: 11. In the germline V gene, CDR1 corresponds to ENHRY and CDR2 to SYGVKD. Counted from cysteine to phenylalanine, this CDR3 has 16 amino acids. This entry keeps only the CDR3 DNA: 48 bases, framed from base 1. To note about this clone: No antigen is known for it. No much larger clone is present one base from it, and per-base qualities are unavailable.

Libraries were made using the immunoSEQ multiplex PCR assay. For the multiplex PCR, a mixture combining 60 forward primers for TCR Vbeta segments and 13 reverse primers for TCR Jbeta segments was used. A multiplex PCR assay on genomic DNA amplified the CDR3 region of rearranged TCR beta genes. The Illumina HiSeq System was used to sequence the amplified TCR beta libraries as 87-base-pair reads. The study's own analysis went as follows. Across the 700 or so repertoires, a later analysis counted roughly 77 million unique TCR beta chains, roughly 11 million of which were shared by at least two donors. A nearest-neighbor algorithm error-corrected the raw reads and collapsed the reads into unique sequences, merging closely related sequences to remove PCR and sequencing errors. Alignment of CDR3 sequences to IMGT reference sequences was used to assign V, D and J gene segments. For a sequence to be retained, at least a six-nucleotide match to both a V gene segment and a J gene segment was required. Rearrangements were classified as productive when the CDR3 lacked stop codons and remained in frame with V and J, and all other rearrangements were classified as non-productive. Following IMGT convention, CDR3 was defined as the stretch from the second conserved V-encoded cysteine to the conserved J-encoded phenylalanine. In an earlier analysis of just under 600 of the donors, sequences lacking an unambiguous match to a single V gene segment were excluded. An earlier analysis of under 750 of the donors called V segments functional above 56.7% productive rearrangements and segregating when the between-donor standard deviation exceeded 5%. A statistical classification framework was built to diagnose cytomegalovirus status from the catalog of TCR beta chain sequences. In a later analysis, TCR nucleotide sequences were compared against IMGT/GENE-DB human TR gene sequences so that V and J genes could be assigned. A later analysis assigned CDR3 sequences and most-parsimonious VDJ recombination scenarios with the TCRdist pipeline. In a later analysis, every TCR beta chain was defined by the combination of its CDR3 amino acid sequence and its V-gene family, and reads without a unique V-gene family were dropped. As a way to deal with suspected cross-contamination and a sequencing artifact, a later analysis dropped 450 to 600 nucleotide sequences that were highly shared and had low generation probability. In a later analysis, a clonal expansion index for each public chain was calculated from normalized within-repertoire ranks of inferred template counts. Generation probabilities in a later analysis came from a VDJ recombination model fitted to out-of-frame rearrangements, and those results were checked against IGoR. A later analysis scored TCR-TCR, TCR-HLA and TCR-CMV co-occurrence with hypergeometric tests, applying a repertoire-size bias correction to TCR pairs. In a later analysis, false discovery rates were estimated by permuting HLA or CMV assignments 20 times. In a later analysis, co-occurring TCRs were grouped with DBSCAN, and TCRdist sequence similarity was added when clustering was performed within HLA-allele-positive subsets. Co-occurrence clustering excluded repertoires with fewer than 30,000 or more than 120,000 public chains, plus five with anomalous nucleotide sharing. This is the immuneACCESS table as TCRdb keeps it, with only in-frame sequences that have V and J called. A part of the clones is gone; compared with another copy, unresolved V genes explain less than half, and the rest is unexplained. V, J and clone size reflect that table, while D and trimming were determined from the DNA. In all, the sample holds 150,000 to 200,000 clones, and 75% to 85% of those were seen once. 2% to 2.5% of the sample rests with the top ten.

The V gene is TRBV10-3 and the J gene is TRBJ2-2; 8 central bases correspond to TRBD2. This receptor was identified in a woman aged 45-60 years in good health and CMV-seronegative. Sequencing used PBMCs. The CDR3 protein sequence reads: CAIKNGGAAGTGELFF. The base sequence is TGTGCCATCAAAAACGGGGGGGCGGCCGGCACCGGGGAGCTGTTTTTT.